Following are 10 T cell receptor beta chains from one sample sequenced in a study of T cells in localized non-small cell lung cancer. Generated by immunoSEQ multiplex PCR, the TCRdb table keeps only in-frame clones and is missing some. The table lists 25,000 to 35,000 clones, 80% to 95% of them singletons. The sequenced sample was peripheral blood, obtained before any cancer treatment. Receptors were obtained from a female donor over 55 with stage I lung adenocarcinoma.

This chain links TRBV19 with TRBJ1-6, with no clear D. V shed 5 bases and J shed 6 bases, with 17 bases lying between them. Germline lookup yields CDR1 LNHDA and CDR2 SQIVND (reference sequence). The CDR3 is 16 amino acids. In DNA form, the CDR3 reads TGTGCCAGTAGTCCCGGTGGCCTCTCGGTTAATTCACCCCTCCACTTT. Translated: CASSPGGLSVNSPLHF.

The genes are TRBV5-1 and TRBJ1-2; D gene unclear. Germline CDR1 SGHRS, CDR2 YFSETQ. CDR3 length: 14 residues. With 3 bases removed from V and 6 bases from J, the gap between germline ends came to 15 bases. The CDR3 reads CASSSGSGQDGYTF. CDR3 coding DNA: TGCGCCAGCAGCTCCGGGTCCGGCCAAGATGGCTACACCTTC.

The sample holds one count of this clone. The chain couples TRBV4-1 to TRBJ2-7; TRBD1 is a possible D gene (6 bases). The CDR3 covers 13 residues. V was cut by 4 bases and J by 2 bases, with 9 bases left in between. Germline V gene lookup returns CDR1 MGHRA and CDR2 YSYEKL. CDR3 sequence: CASSRDRTYEQYF. The CDR3 DNA reads as TGCGCCAGCAGCCGCGACAGGACCTACGAGCAGTACTTC.

The chain links TRBV6-1 to TRBJ1-1; perhaps TRBD1 as D (6 bases). Germline V gene data show CDR1 as MNHNS and CDR2 as SASEGT. V lost 6 bases and J lost 8, with 22 bases in between. The CDR3 covers 15 residues. CDR3 region: CASREGDTLLGEAFF. Written as DNA, the CDR3 is TGTGCCAGCAGAGAGGGGGACACCTTGCTAGGGGAAGCTTTCTTT.

V is TRBV6-5 and J is TRBJ2-7, with TRBD1 matching over 8 bases. V trimming: 3 bases; J trimming: 3 bases; junction bases outside the gene matches: 4. Germline V CDR1 and CDR2: MNHEY, SVGAGI. This CDR3 has 14 residues. In nucleotides, the CDR3 is TGTGCCAGCAGTTATTTTGGACAGGGCTACGAGCAGTACTTC. Its translation: CASSYFGQGYEQYF.

This clone was picked up a small number of times. The V gene is TRBV4-1, the J gene TRBJ2-2; TRBD1 matches 7 bases. The CDR3 contains 15 residues. V lost 1 base, J lost 5 bases, and 4 bases stayed unmatched. The germline V gene encodes CDR1 MGHRA and CDR2 YSYEKL. The CDR3, as DNA: TGCGCCAGCAGCCAAGTTGGGACAGTGACCGGGGAGCTGTTTTTT. It is translated as CASSQVGTVTGELFF.

The chain uses TRBV7-9 and TRBJ2-7; 9 nucleotides line up with TRBD2. Germline CDR1 is SEHNR and CDR2 is FQNEAQ (reference sequence). V dropped 5 bases and J dropped 2; count of bases not matched to a gene: 7. This CDR3 contains 15 residues. The CDR3 DNA follows: TGTGCCAGCAGCCGTAGCGGGGGCGGCACCTACGAGCAGTACTTC. This codes for CASSRSGGGTYEQYF.

V is TRBV10-3 and J is TRBJ2-5, with 12 bases lining up with TRBD2. This CDR3 has 16 residues. Germline values: CDR1 ENHRY, CDR2 SYGVKD. Trimming removed 7 bases from V and 2 bases from J; junction bases left unmatched: 8. The CDR3 protein is CAIKPGTSGLQETQYF. CDR3 in DNA: TGTGCCATCAAGCCCGGGACTAGCGGGCTACAAGAGACCCAGTACTTC.

The chain carries TRBV15 and TRBJ1-5, with TRBD1 identical over 8 bases. The CDR3 runs 17 residues. V shed 0 bases and J 2 bases; nucleotides not matched to a gene: 6. The germline gives CDR1 LNHNV, CDR2 YYDKDF (reference sequence). The CDR3 spells CATSRDLDREGNQPQHF. For the CDR3, the DNA is TGTGCCACCAGCAGAGATCTGGACAGGGAAGGCAATCAGCCCCAGCATTTT.

V is TRBV10-2 and J is TRBJ2-5; a possible D gene is TRBD2 (6 bases). Per germline, CDR1 WSHSY and CDR2 SAAADI. Trimming took off 9 bases at V and 4 bases at J, with 21 bases between the two ends. The CDR3 spans 15 residues. CDR3 sequence: CASIRAGTDGETQYF. The CDR3 DNA reads TGCGCCAGTATTAGGGCAGGGACTGACGGAGAGACCCAGTACTTC.